A selection of T cell receptor beta chains follows, all from one sample in a study of CXCR3-negative and CXCR3-positive naive CD8 T cells. For each CDR3 protein, TCRdb gives one entry from its re-call of the 5' RACE reads, without DNA. Listed are some 85,000 distinct CDR3 sequences; 0.5% to 0.55% falls within the top ten. The sample comprised naive CXCR3+ CD8+ T cells from blood. The receptors were sampled from a human donor in good health. Some clones in this sample may be carry-over from other donors' samples. The CDR3 runs from the conserved cysteine through the conserved F or W.

j_call v_call cdr3_aa
TRBJ2-2 TRBV29-1 CSADPGTGRVGELFF
TRBJ2-2 TRBV3-1 CASSQEIQGLTNTGELFF
TRBJ1-1 TRBV19 CASSIKTGWNTEAFF
TRBJ2-5 TRBV19 CASSIEETQYF
TRBJ2-1 TRBV5-5 CASSFKWGSYNEQFF
TRBJ2-7 TRBV29-1 CSVEGAYQQYF
TRBJ2-1 TRBV7-9 CASSLEDSGDNEQFF
TRBJ2-5 TRBV6-6 CASSYGPIQLQETQYF
TRBJ1-5 TRBV20-1 CSADTGGNQPQHF
TRBJ2-7 TRBV7-9 CASSGHWDQPYEQYF
TRBJ2-7 TRBV29-1 CSVFLKAGGYEQYF
TRBJ1-2 TRBV14 CASSQDIAQGDYGYTF